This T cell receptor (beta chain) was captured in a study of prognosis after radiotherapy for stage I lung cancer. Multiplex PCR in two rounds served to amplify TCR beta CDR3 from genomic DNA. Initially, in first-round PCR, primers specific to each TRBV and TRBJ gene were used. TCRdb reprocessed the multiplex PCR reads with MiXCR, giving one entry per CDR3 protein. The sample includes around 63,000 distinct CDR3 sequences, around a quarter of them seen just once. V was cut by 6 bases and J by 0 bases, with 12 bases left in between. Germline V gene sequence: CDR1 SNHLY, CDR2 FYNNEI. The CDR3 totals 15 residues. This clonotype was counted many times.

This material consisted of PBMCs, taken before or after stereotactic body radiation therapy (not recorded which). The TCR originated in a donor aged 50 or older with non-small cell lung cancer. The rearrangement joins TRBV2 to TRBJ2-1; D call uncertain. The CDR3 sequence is CASRLSVSSYNEQFF. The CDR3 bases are TGTGCCAGCAGGCTGAGTGTTAGCTCCTACAATGAGCAGTTCTTC.